Below, one T cell receptor (beta chain) is given with its context. Its target is unknown. PCR primers comprised 60 Vbeta and 13 Jbeta primers. Profiled with immunoSEQ multiplex PCR; TCRdb holds only in-frame clones, not every one. Seen here are around 100,000 clones, approximately 80% observed once, and the top ten hold 3% to 4%. This specimen comes from a study of cytomegalovirus exposure and HLA in healthy donors. This cohort consisted of healthy bone marrow donors. Per germline, CDR1 SEHNR and CDR2 FQNEAQ (reference sequence). The CDR3 is 14 residues long. V trimming: 7 bases; J trimming: 2 bases; junction bases outside the gene matches: 3. Study-level points and caveats: It was in a later analysis that TCR association rates were seen to vary by HLA locus, highest for DRB1 and lowest for HLA-C. The study recorded over 150 TCR beta chains that were cytomegalovirus-associated.

The sequence derives from a young man in good health and CMV-seropositive. The chain recombines TRBV7-9 with TRBJ2-3; 10 bases match TRBD2. The sequencing input was PBMCs. The CDR3 region has the DNA TGTGCCAGCACCAGCGGGAGGGTCACAGATACGCAGTATTTT. Its protein product is CASTSGRVTDTQYF.